Described below is a single TCR beta chain sequence and its context. The antigen remains unidentified. This sample was included in a study of OX40 agonist ivuxolimab in advanced cancers. Across the whole study: Aged roughly 23 to 79 with a mean of about 60 years, they were about 83% male. A partial response was reached by three patients: one with hepatocellular carcinoma and two with cutaneous melanoma.

Systemic immunosuppression or autoimmune disease history was grounds to exclude patients. Overall study results and limits: Undetermined was the antigen specificity of the expanded peripheral T cells.

Profiled with immunoSEQ multiplex PCR; TCRdb holds only in-frame clones, not every one. The table records 80,000 or so clones, approximately 86% of them present only once. The V gene's germline CDR1 is SGHRS and CDR2 YFSETQ. The length of the CDR3 is 15 residues. V dropped 4 bases and J dropped 4; count of bases not matched to a gene: 5. The TCR sequence derives from an adult with an advanced solid tumor such as melanoma, head and neck, liver or kidney cancer. This specimen was CD4+ or CD8+ T cells sorted from blood, taken in a trial of the OX40 agonist ivuxolimab. The chain carries TRBV5-1 and TRBJ2-7; 13 positions match TRBD2. The CDR3 reads CASSPGLAGLYEQYF. The CDR3 bases are TGCGCCAGCAGCCCGGGACTAGCGGGATTGTACGAGCAGTACTTC.